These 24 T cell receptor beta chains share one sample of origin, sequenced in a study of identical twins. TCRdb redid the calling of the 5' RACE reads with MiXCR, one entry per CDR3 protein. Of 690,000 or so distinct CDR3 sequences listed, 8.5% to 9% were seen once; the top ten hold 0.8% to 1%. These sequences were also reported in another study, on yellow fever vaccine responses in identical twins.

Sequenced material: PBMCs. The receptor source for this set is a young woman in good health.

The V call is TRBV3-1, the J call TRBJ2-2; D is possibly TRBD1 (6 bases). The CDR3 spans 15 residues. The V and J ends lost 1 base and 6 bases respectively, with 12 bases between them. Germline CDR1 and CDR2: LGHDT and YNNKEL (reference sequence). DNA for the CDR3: TGTGCCAGCAGCCAAGGGGGGCGTATCGCCGGGGAGCTGTTTTTT. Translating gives CASSQGGRIAGELFF.

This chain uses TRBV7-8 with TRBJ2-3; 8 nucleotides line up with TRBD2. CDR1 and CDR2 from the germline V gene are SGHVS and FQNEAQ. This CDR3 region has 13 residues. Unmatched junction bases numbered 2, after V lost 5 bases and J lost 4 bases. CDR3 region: CASSRGGADTQYF. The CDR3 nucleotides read TGTGCCAGCAGCCGGGGGGGGGCAGATACGCAGTATTTT.

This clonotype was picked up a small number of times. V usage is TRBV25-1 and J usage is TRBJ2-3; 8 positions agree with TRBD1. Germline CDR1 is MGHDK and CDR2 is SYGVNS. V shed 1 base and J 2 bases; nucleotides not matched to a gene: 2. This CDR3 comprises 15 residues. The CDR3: CASSEFQGATDTQYF. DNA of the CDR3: TGTGCCAGCAGTGAATTTCAGGGGGCCACAGATACGCAGTATTTT.

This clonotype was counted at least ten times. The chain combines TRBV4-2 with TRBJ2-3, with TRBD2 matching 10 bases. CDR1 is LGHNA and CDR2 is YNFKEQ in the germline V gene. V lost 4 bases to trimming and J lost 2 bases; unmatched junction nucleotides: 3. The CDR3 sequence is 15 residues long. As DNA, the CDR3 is TGTGCCAGCAGCCCGCTAGCGGGAGCCACAGATACGCAGTATTTT. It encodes CASSPLAGATDTQYF.

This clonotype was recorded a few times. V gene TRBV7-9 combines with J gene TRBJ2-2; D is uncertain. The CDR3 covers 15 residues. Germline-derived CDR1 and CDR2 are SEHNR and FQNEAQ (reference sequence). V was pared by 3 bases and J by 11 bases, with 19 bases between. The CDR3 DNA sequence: TGTGCCAGCAGCTTCTTCCATACTTCACCCCTTGAGCTGTTTTTT. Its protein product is CASSFFHTSPLELFF.

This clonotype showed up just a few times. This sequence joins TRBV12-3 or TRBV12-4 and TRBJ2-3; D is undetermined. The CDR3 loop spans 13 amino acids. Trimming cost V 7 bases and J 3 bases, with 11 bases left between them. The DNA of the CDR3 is TGTGCCAGCACTCGGGTTCTGACAGATACGCAGTATTTT. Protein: CASTRVLTDTQYF.

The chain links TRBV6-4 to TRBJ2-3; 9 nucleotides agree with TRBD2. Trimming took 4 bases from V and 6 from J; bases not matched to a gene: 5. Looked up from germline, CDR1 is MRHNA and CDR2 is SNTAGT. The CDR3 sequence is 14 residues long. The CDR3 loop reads CASSVLAGRDTQYF. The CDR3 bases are TGTGCCAGCAGTGTCCTAGCGGGACGGGATACGCAGTATTTT.

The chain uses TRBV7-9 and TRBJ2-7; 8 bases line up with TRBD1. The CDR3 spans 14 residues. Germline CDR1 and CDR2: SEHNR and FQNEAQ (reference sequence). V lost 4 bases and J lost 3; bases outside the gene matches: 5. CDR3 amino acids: CASSSPRGHYEQYF. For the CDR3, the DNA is TGTGCCAGCAGCTCCCCCAGGGGGCACTACGAGCAGTACTTC.

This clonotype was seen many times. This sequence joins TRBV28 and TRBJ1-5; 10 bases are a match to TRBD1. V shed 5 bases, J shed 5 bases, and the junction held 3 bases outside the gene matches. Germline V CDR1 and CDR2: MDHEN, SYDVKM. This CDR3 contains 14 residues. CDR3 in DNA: TGTGCCAGCAGTGGTGGACAGGGGGATCAGCCCCAGCATTTT. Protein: CASSGGQGDQPQHF. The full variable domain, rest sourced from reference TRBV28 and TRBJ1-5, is DVKVTQSSRYLVKRTGEKVFLECVQDMDHENMFWYRQDPGLGLRLIYFSYDVKMKEKGDIPEGYSVSREKKERFSLILESASTNQTSMYLCASSGGQGDQPQHFGDGTRLSIL.

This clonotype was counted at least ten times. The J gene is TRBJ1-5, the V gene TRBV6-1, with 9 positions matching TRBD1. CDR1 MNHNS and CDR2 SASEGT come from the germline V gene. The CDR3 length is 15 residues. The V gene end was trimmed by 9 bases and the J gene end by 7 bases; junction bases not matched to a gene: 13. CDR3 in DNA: TGTGCCAGTCAGCTTGGGACAGGGATAGAGCAGCCCCAGCATTTT. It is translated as CASQLGTGIEQPQHF.

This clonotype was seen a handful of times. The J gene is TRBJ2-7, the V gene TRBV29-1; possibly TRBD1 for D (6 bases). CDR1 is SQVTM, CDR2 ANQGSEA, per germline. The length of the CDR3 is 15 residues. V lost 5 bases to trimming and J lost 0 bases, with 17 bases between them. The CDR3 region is CSVNVGAVYSYEQYF. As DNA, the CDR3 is TGCAGCGTTAACGTGGGGGCGGTCTACTCCTACGAGCAGTACTTC.

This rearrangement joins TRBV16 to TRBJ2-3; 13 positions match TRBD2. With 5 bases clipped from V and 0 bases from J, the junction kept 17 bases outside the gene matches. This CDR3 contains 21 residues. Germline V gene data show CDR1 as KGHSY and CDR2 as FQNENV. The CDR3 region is CASSSRRTSGRGGSSTDTQYF. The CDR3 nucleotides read TGTGCCAGCAGCTCCAGAAGGACTAGCGGGAGAGGGGGATCTAGCACAGATACGCAGTATTTT.

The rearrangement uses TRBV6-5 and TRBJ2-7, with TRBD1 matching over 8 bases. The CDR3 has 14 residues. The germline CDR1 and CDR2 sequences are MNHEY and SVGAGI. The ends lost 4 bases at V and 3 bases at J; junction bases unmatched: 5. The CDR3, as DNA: TGTGCCAGCAGTTCCCGGGACAGGATCTACGAGCAGTACTTC. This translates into CASSSRDRIYEQYF.

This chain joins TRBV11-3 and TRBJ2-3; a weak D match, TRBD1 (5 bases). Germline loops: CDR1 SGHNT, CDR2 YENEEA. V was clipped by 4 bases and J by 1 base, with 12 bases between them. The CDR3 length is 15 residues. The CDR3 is CASSSRTPGTDTQYF. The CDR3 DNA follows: TGTGCCAGCAGCTCCAGGACACCAGGCACAGATACGCAGTATTTT.

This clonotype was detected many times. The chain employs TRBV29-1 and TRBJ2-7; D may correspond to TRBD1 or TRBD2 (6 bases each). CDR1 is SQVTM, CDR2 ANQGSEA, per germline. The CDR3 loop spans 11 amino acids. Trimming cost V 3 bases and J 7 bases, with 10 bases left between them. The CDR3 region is CSVEAGTEQYF. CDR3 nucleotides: TGCAGCGTTGAGGCGGGGACAGAGCAGTACTTC.

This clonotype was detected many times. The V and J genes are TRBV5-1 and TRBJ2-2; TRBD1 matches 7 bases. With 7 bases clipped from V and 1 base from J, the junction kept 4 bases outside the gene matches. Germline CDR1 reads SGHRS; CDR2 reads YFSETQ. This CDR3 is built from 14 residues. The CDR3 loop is CASGWTGNTGELFF. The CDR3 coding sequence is TGCGCCAGCGGGTGGACAGGGAACACCGGGGAGCTGTTTTTT.

CDR3 coding DNA: TGTGCCAGCAGCTCTGACAGGGGGCGAGAGACCCAGTACTTC. This sequence encodes CASSSDRGRETQYF. The chain has TRBV28 and TRBJ2-5; 10 nucleotides agree with TRBD1. Germline CDR1 reads MDHEN; CDR2 reads SYDVKM. J was trimmed by 4 bases and V by 6 bases; bases with no gene match: 5. There are 14 residues in the CDR3.

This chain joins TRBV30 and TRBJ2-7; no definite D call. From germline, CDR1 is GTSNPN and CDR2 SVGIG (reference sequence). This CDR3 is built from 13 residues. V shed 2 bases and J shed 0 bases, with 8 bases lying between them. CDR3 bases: TGTGCCTGGAGTATCCCAAGCTCCTACGAGCAGTACTTC. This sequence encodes CAWSIPSSYEQYF.

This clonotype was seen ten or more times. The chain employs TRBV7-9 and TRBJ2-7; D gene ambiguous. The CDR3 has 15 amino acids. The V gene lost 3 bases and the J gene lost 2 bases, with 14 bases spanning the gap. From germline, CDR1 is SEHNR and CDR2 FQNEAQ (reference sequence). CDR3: CASSFGPYNAYEQYF. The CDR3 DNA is TGTGCCAGCAGCTTTGGCCCATACAACGCCTACGAGCAGTACTTC.

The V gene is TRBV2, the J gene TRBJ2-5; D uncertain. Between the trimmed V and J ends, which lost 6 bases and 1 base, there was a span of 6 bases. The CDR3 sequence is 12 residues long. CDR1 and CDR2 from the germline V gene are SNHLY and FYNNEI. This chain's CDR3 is CASRHPQETQYF. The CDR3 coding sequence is TGTGCCAGCAGACATCCCCAAGAGACCCAGTACTTC.

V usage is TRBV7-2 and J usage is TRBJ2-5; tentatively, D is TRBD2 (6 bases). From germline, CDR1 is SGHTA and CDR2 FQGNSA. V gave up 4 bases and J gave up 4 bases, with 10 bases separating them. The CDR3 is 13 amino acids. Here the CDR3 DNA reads TGTGCCAGCAGCTCGGGGGACCTAGAGACCCAGTACTTC. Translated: CASSSGDLETQYF.

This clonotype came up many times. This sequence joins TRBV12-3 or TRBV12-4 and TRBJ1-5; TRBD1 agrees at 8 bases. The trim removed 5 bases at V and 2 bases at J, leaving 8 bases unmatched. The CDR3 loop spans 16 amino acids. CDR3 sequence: CASSPGQALGNQPQHF. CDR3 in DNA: TGTGCCAGCAGTCCGGGACAGGCCTTGGGCAATCAGCCCCAGCATTTT.

CDR3 region: CASSPGTSGLSEQFF. The CDR3, as DNA: TGTGCCAGCAGCCCCGGGACTAGCGGCCTCTCGGAGCAGTTCTTC. V gene TRBV4-2 combines with J gene TRBJ2-1, with 11 bases that match TRBD2. The junction had 9 bases not matched to a gene; V was cut back by 4 bases and J by 10 bases. The CDR3 is 15 amino acids. Germline-derived CDR1 and CDR2 are LGHNA and YNFKEQ.

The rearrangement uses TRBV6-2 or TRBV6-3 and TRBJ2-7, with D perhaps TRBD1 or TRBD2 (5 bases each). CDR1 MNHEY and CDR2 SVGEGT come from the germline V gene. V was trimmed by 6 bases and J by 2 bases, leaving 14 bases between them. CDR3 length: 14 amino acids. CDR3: CASSLWGSPYEQYF. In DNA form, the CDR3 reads TGTGCCAGCAGCCTTTGGGGGTCCCCCTACGAGCAGTACTTC.